A selection of T cell receptor beta chains follows, all from one sample in a study of cytomegalovirus exposure and HLA in healthy donors. TCRdb's table, derived via immunoSEQ multiplex PCR, lists solely in-frame clones and lacks some. Here the sample spans approximately 200,000 clones, about 80% being singletons. Specimen: PBMCs. These receptor sequences come from a man aged 30-40 years in good health and CMV-seronegative. The CDR3 runs from the conserved cysteine through the conserved F or W. The order of the fields is V gene, clone size, J gene, D gene, CDR3 protein, CDR3 DNA. The D gene is left open where the match is weak. Rows may omit the clone size; those that give it use once, few, many or a size class.

TRBV4-1,NA,TRBJ1-3,TRBD1,CASSQVERDRGLFSGNTIYF,TGCGCCAGCAGCCAAGTTGAAAGGGACAGGGGGTTATTCTCTGGAAACACCATATATTTT
TRBV6-1,few,TRBJ2-5,NA,CASSEAGAQETQYF,TGTGCCAGCAGTGAAGCGGGGGCACAAGAGACCCAGTACTTC
TRBV19,NA,TRBJ1-2,NA,CASSLSWGYTF,TGTGCCAGTAGTCTAAGCTGGGGCTACACCTTC
TRBV5-8,NA,TRBJ1-2,NA,CASSPFWGGQPLGYTF,TGTGCCAGCAGCCCCTTCTGGGGGGGCCAACCCTTGGGCTACACCTTC
TRBV4-2,NA,TRBJ2-1,TRBD2,CASSQEASGLYNEQFF,TGTGCCAGCAGCCAAGAAGCTAGCGGCCTCTACAATGAGCAGTTCTTC
TRBV18,NA,TRBJ1-4,NA,CASSDAGGLNEKLFF,TGTGCCAGCTCGGACGCGGGGGGGCTTAATGAAAAACTGTTTTTT
TRBV2,NA,TRBJ1-1,TRBD1,CASSDRGRTEAFF,TGTGCCAGCAGCGACAGGGGGCGGACTGAAGCTTTCTTT
TRBV25-1,few,TRBJ1-3,TRBD1,CASSEQTGVGNTIYF,TGTGCCAGCAGTGAGCAGACAGGGGTTGGAAACACCATATATTTT
TRBV11-2,NA,TRBJ1-1,NA,CASSLKARRMNTEAFF,TGTGCCAGCAGCCTGAAGGCGCGGAGAATGAACACTGAAGCTTTCTTT
TRBV4-1,NA,TRBJ1-2,NA,CASSQGTLNGYTF,TGCGCCAGCAGCCAAGGGACACTCAATGGCTACACCTTC
TRBV29-1,few,TRBJ1-6,TRBD1,CSVAGTDDGIHF,TGCAGCGTTGCCGGGACAGATGACGGAATCCACTTT
TRBV5-1,NA,TRBJ2-1,NA,CASSLEAVSYNEQFF,TGCGCCAGCAGCTTGGAGGCGGTCTCCTACAATGAGCAGTTCTTC
TRBV27,NA,TRBJ2-7,TRBD2,CASSSGLVSYEQYF,TGTGCCAGCAGTTCTGGACTAGTCTCCTACGAGCAGTACTTC
TRBV7-6,NA,TRBJ2-5,NA,CASRLLTQETQYF,TGTGCCAGCAGACTACTCACCCAAGAGACCCAGTACTTC
TRBV11-2,once,TRBJ2-4,TRBD1,CASSLAGGQNIQYF,TGTGCCAGCAGCTTAGCAGGGGGCCAAAACATTCAGTACTTC
TRBV5-5,few,TRBJ1-2,NA,CASSDGVEGNYGYTF,TGTGCCAGCAGCGACGGGGTGGAGGGGAACTATGGCTACACCTTC
TRBV25-1,NA,TRBJ2-7,TRBD1,CASSGQGYEQYF,TGTGCCAGCTCTGGACAGGGGTACGAGCAGTACTTC
TRBV10-3,NA,TRBJ2-1,TRBD2,CAIMGRLAEYNEQFF,TGTGCCATCATGGGTCGACTAGCGGAGTACAATGAGCAGTTCTTC
TRBV27,NA,TRBJ2-5,TRBD1,CASSIGTAEETQYF,TGTGCCAGCAGTATAGGGACAGCCGAAGAGACCCAGTACTTC
TRBV19,NA,TRBJ2-7,NA,CASSIGLGEWSSYEQYF,TGTGCCAGTAGTATAGGGTTAGGGGAATGGAGCTCCTACGAGCAGTACTTC
TRBV7-6,NA,TRBJ2-3,TRBD2,CASSSSIAGSTDTQYF,TGTGCCAGCAGCTCCTCGATAGCGGGAAGCACAGATACGCAGTATTTT
TRBV5-1,once,TRBJ2-7,TRBD1,CASSLRPGQSSYEQYF,TGCGCCAGCAGCTTGAGACCGGGACAGAGCTCCTACGAGCAGTACTTC
TRBV7-9,few,TRBJ2-5,TRBD1,CASSLEEGAETQYF,TGTGCCAGCAGCTTAGAAGAGGGGGCAGAGACCCAGTACTTC
TRBV7-6,NA,TRBJ2-5,NA,CASSLDLADYQETQYF,TGTGCCAGCAGCTTAGACCTAGCAGATTACCAAGAGACCCAGTACTTC
TRBV13,NA,TRBJ1-5,TRBD1,CASSSTRQGSGQPQHF,TGTGCCAGCAGCTCGACGAGACAGGGATCGGGACAGCCCCAGCATTTT
TRBV6-5,NA,TRBJ2-1,NA,CASSYLRGEAYNEQFF,TGTGCCAGCAGTTATCTGCGCGGGGAGGCCTACAATGAGCAGTTCTTC
TRBV11-2,NA,TRBJ2-5,TRBD1,CASSFLTGGGQETQYF,TGTGCCAGCAGCTTCTTGACAGGGGGTGGGCAAGAGACCCAGTACTTC
TRBV21-1,NA,TRBJ2-2,NA,CASVGTSGVNTGELFF,TGTGCCAGCGTGGGGACTAGCGGTGTGAACACCGGGGAGCTGTTTTTT
TRBV9,NA,TRBJ2-2,NA,CASSVVEFGLSTGELFF,TGTGCCAGCAGCGTAGTTGAGTTTGGGCTTTCCACCGGGGAGCTGTTTTTT
TRBV6-5,NA,TRBJ1-1,TRBD1,CASSFATGSTEAFF,TGTGCCAGCAGTTTCGCGACAGGGTCCACTGAAGCTTTCTTT
TRBV6-1,NA,TRBJ2-2,NA,CASRDSGQNTGELFF,TGTGCCAGCAGAGACTCGGGACAAAACACCGGGGAGCTGTTTTTT
TRBV6-4,few,TRBJ2-7,TRBD2,CASSDSGTSNEQYF,TGTGCCAGCAGTGACTCGGGGACTAGCAACGAGCAGTACTTC
TRBV4-1,NA,TRBJ2-7,TRBD2,CASSQRRVGTSGTEQYF,TGCGCCAGCAGCCAGCGGAGAGTCGGGACTAGCGGGACCGAGCAGTACTTC
TRBV27,NA,TRBJ1-1,NA,CASRRVGNTEAFF,TGTGCCAGCAGACGAGTTGGGAACACTGAAGCTTTCTTT
TRBV5-1,few,TRBJ2-7,TRBD2,CASSLTGTSRYEQYF,TGCGCCAGCAGCCTAACCGGGACTAGCAGGTACGAGCAGTACTTC
TRBV6-5,NA,TRBJ1-2,NA,CASSYSYDSVYGYTF,TGTGCCAGCAGTTACTCGTACGACAGCGTCTATGGCTACACCTTC
TRBV6-1,NA,TRBJ2-7,TRBD1,CANEGQSYEQYF,TGTGCCAACGAGGGACAGAGCTACGAGCAGTACTTC
TRBV4-1,few,TRBJ2-3,NA,CASSQGTSTTSQTDTQYF,TGCGCCAGCAGCCAAGGGACTTCAACCACCAGTCAGACAGATACGCAGTATTTT
TRBV2,few,TRBJ1-2,NA,CASRQTEAYGYTF,TGTGCCAGCAGGCAGACAGAAGCCTATGGCTACACCTTC
TRBV5-1,once,TRBJ2-7,TRBD1,CASRTRQGEGEQYF,TGCGCCAGCAGAACTCGGCAGGGGGAAGGCGAGCAGTACTTC
TRBV5-1,NA,TRBJ1-1,NA,CASSLSGQQYTEAFF,TGCGCCAGCAGCTTGAGCGGACAGCAGTACACTGAAGCTTTCTTT
TRBV5-1,few,TRBJ2-3,NA,CASSLGLTDTQYF,TGCGCCAGCAGCTTGGGGCTCACAGATACGCAGTATTTT
TRBV27,NA,TRBJ2-7,NA,CASRPPGREQYF,TGTGCCAGCAGACCACCGGGTCGCGAGCAGTACTTC
TRBV5-1,NA,TRBJ1-5,NA,CASSPGTPNQPQHF,TGCGCCAGCAGTCCCGGGACACCGAATCAGCCCCAGCATTTT
TRBV5-1,NA,TRBJ2-5,TRBD2,CASSWGLARPQETQYF,TGCGCCAGCAGCTGGGGACTAGCGAGACCCCAAGAGACCCAGTACTTC
TRBV27,NA,TRBJ2-7,TRBD2,CASRRAGGPTEQYF,TGTGCCAGCCGCCGGGCGGGAGGGCCCACCGAGCAGTACTTC
TRBV5-3,NA,TRBJ2-7,NA,CARRFRQKFYEQYF,TGTGCCAGAAGATTCAGACAGAAATTCTACGAGCAGTACTTC
TRBV28,few,TRBJ2-1,TRBD1,CASSPLRGTGTHNEQFF,TGTGCCAGCAGTCCCTTACGCGGGACAGGGACACACAATGAGCAGTTCTTC
TRBV10-3,NA,TRBJ2-7,NA,CAITKGAGSSYEQYF,TGTGCCATCACTAAGGGGGCGGGGAGCTCCTACGAGCAGTACTTC
TRBV11-2,NA,TRBJ1-3,NA,CASSGHGNTIYF,TGTGCCAGCAGCGGACACGGAAACACCATATATTTT